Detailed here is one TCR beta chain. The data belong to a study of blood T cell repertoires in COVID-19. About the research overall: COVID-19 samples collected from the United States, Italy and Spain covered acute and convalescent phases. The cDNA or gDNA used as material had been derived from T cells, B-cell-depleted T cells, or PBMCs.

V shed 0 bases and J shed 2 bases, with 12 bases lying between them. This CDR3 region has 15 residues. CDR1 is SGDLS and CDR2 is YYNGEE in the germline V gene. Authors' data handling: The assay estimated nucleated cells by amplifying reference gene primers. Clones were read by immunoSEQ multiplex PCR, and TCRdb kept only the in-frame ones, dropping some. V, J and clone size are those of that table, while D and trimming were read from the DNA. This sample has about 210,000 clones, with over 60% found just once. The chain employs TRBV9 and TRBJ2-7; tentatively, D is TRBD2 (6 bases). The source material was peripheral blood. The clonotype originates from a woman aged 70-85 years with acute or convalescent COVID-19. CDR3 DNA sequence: TGTGCCAGCAGCGTAGGCGGGACCGAGACCTACGAGCAGTACTTC. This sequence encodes CASSVGGTETYEQYF.